The source of this T cell receptor beta chain is a study of control samples from healthy donors and cancer patients. Germline V gene data show CDR1 as LGHNA and CDR2 as YNFKEQ. V was trimmed by 2 bases and J by 0 bases, leaving 11 bases between them. CDR3 size: 15 residues. Method: immunoSEQ multiplex PCR; TCRdb's copy keeps in-frame clones and lacks some. The sample holds around 100,000 clones; around 89% are singletons and the top ten take 7.5% to 10%. Sequences were obtained from blood. The chain employs TRBV4-2 and TRBJ2-7; maybe TRBD1 (6 bases). This clonotype originated in a man younger than 45 in good health. CDR3 nucleotide sequence: TGTGCCAGCAGCCAAACAGGGTCGAGCTCCTACGAGCAGTACGTC. It codes for CASSQTGSSSYEQYV.